The 6 T cell receptor beta chains given below trace back to one sample, sequenced in a study of neoadjuvant anti-PD-1 for oral cavity cancer (dated by TCRdb to the early 2020s). Reading the label with the study, this specimen's time point is: after neoadjuvant nivolumab, at surgical resection. The library came from the immunoSEQ multiplex PCR assay. TCRdb holds this immuneACCESS table with in-frame rearrangements only. Some clones are missing; in checked studies, unresolved V genes explain under half, and the rest has no known cause. The sample table records roughly 20,000 clones; under 55% of these occur just once. The ten biggest clones cover under 40% of the sample. The sequences come from tumor tissue, collected after nivolumab (anti-PD-1) treatment. The receptors were gathered from a person aged 35 to 85 with oral cavity squamous cell carcinoma.

This clone was seen more than once but under ten times. The chain carries TRBV7-2 and TRBJ1-1; tentative D call: TRBD1 (6 bases). The V and J ends lost 3 bases and 0 bases respectively, with 11 bases between them. The CDR3 spans 15 residues. Germline V gives CDR1 SGHTA, CDR2 FQGNSA. The DNA of the CDR3 is TGTGCCAGCAGCTTCCTGACAGGTTTGAACACTGAAGCTTTCTTT. The encoded protein is CASSFLTGLNTEAFF.

The rearrangement links TRBV6-1 to TRBJ1-1; 8 bases are shared with TRBD1. The germline gives CDR1 MNHNS, CDR2 SASEGT. The CDR3 length is 15 residues. The V gene end was trimmed by 6 bases and the J gene end by 1 base; junction bases not matched to a gene: 7. The CDR3: CASRLQGVPNTEAFF. DNA of the CDR3: TGTGCCAGCAGATTACAGGGGGTGCCGAACACTGAAGCTTTCTTT.

This chain uses TRBV10-2 with TRBJ2-7, with D possibly being TRBD2 (5 bases). The CDR3 extends over 14 amino acids. Germline CDR1 and CDR2: WSHSY and SAAADI. Trimming pared 6 bases from V and 0 bases from J, leaving 12 bases between. The CDR3 loop is CASRLGRSSYEQYF. The CDR3 DNA reads as TGCGCCAGCAGACTAGGCAGGAGCTCCTACGAGCAGTACTTC.

The V call is TRBV5-5, the J call TRBJ2-7; no clear D. Germline V lookup: CDR1 SGHKS, CDR2 YYEKEE (reference sequence). The CDR3 covers 14 residues. V was shortened by 4 bases and J by 7 bases, with 18 bases between the two germline ends. DNA for the CDR3: TGTGCCAGCAGCCCCGGACGGATCGCCCTGGAGCAGTACTTC. This encodes CASSPGRIALEQYF.

This chain joins TRBV5-6 and TRBJ2-2; the D call may be TRBD1 or TRBD2 (5 bases each). Germline V gene data show CDR1 as SGHDT and CDR2 as YYEEEE. This CDR3 comprises 16 residues. V lost 3 bases, J lost 2 bases, and 14 bases lay in between. This chain's CDR3 is CASSSPLRGNTGELFF. The CDR3 nucleotides are TGTGCCAGCAGCTCGCCTCTCCGGGGCAACACCGGGGAGCTGTTTTTT.

The chain employs TRBV19 and TRBJ1-5; 9 bases are shared with TRBD1. This CDR3 contains 15 residues. The V gene end was trimmed by 4 bases and the J gene end by 9 bases; junction bases not matched to a gene: 10. Germline V gene lookup returns CDR1 LNHDA and CDR2 SQIVND (reference sequence). CDR3 loop: CASSRSGTGQVPQHF. The CDR3 DNA is TGTGCCAGTAGTAGGTCGGGGACAGGGCAAGTGCCCCAGCATTTT.